The clone carrying this TCR beta chain was observed once. In the authors' workflow: Cell counts per sample came from amplifying reference gene primers. Method: immunoSEQ multiplex PCR; TCRdb's copy keeps in-frame clones and lacks some. V, J and clone size are those of that table, while D and trimming were read from the DNA. The data hold around 67,000 clones, with about 87% observed a single time. This sample is drawn from a study of blood T cell repertoires in COVID-19. The CDR3 sequence is 13 residues long. Germline-derived CDR1 and CDR2 are MDHEN and SYDVKM. V shed 7 bases, J shed 7 bases, and the junction held 8 bases outside the gene matches.

The sequence was obtained from a man between 50 and 59 years old with active COVID-19. What was sequenced was peripheral blood. The chain links TRBV28 to TRBJ2-7; 9 positions agree with TRBD2. The CDR3 nucleotides read TGTGCCAGCATGGCGGGGGGGCCGGAGGAGCAGTACTTC. Translation gives CASMAGGPEEQYF.